The source of this T cell receptor beta chain is a study of metastatic and nonmetastatic thyroid tumors. Study-wide points: Malignant tumors reportedly showed significantly higher TCR beta diversity than benign nodules in both blood and tumor.

How the authors handled the data: CDR3 was compared across clinicopathological groups, and the resulting differences were used to build a distant-metastasis classifier for papillary thyroid cancer. TCRdb used MiXCR to call clones anew from the PCR reads. V and J calls and clone size were set by TCRdb, not the authors. The sample lists 13,000 or so clones, more than 20% occurring once. In its sample, this clone was seen many times. Antigen: not known. Until they underwent thyroid surgery, no patient had received any treatment. This CDR3 spans 13 amino acids. In germline, CDR1 is SQVTM, CDR2 ANQGSEA. V lost 6 bases, J lost 10 bases, and 16 bases lay in between.

The sequencing sample was made of blood. V and J are TRBV29-1 and TRBJ1-6; D unresolved. The sequence was obtained from a male donor with papillary thyroid cancer or a benign thyroid nodule (not recorded which). Some clones in this sample may be carry-over from other donors' samples. The CDR3 reads CSVRTDYSSPLHF. For the CDR3, the DNA is TGCAGCGTCCGGACCGATTATTCCTCACCCCTCCACTTT. Supplemented by reference TRBV29-1 and TRBJ1-6, the full variable domain reads SAVISQKPSRDICQRGTSLTIQCQVDSQVTMMFWYRQQPGQSLTLIATANQGSEATYESGFVIDKFPISRPNLTFSTLTVSNMSPEDSSIYLCSVRTDYSSPLHFGNGTRLTVT.